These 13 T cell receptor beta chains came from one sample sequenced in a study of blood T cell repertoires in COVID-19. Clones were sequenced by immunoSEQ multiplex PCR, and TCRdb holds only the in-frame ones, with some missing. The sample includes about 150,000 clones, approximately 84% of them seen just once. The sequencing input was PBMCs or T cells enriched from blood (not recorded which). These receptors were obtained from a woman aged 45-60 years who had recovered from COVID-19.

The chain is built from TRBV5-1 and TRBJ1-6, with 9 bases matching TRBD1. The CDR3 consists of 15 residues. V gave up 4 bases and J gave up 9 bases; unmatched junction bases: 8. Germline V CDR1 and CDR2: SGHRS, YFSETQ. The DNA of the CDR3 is TGCGCCAGCAGCACCCCCGGACAGGGGTCTTCACCCCTCCACTTT. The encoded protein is CASSTPGQGSSPLHF.

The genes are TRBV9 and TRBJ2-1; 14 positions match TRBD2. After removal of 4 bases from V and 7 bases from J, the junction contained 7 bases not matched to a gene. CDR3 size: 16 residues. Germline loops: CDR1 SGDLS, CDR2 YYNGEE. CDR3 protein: CASSTGLAGVGNEQFF. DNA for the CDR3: TGTGCCAGCAGCACGGGACTAGCGGGAGTGGGGAATGAGCAGTTCTTC. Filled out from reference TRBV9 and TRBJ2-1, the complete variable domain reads DSGVTQTPKHLITATGQRVTLRCSPRSGDLSVYWYQQSLDQGLQFLIQYYNGEERAKGNILERFSAQQFPDLHSELNLSSLELGDSALYFCASSTGLAGVGNEQFFGPGTRLTVL.

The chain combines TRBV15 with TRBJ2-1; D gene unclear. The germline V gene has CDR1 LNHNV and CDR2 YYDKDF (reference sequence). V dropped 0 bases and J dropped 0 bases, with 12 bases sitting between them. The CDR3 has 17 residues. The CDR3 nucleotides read TGTGCCACCAGCAGAGATCCCGCCGCCAGCTCCTACAATGAGCAGTTCTTC. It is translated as CATSRDPAASSYNEQFF.

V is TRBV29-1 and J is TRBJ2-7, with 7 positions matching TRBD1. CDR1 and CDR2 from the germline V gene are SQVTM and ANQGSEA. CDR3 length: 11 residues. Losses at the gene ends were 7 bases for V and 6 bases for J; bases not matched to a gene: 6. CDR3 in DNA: TGCAGCGCTGGGGACAGTTTCGAGCAGTACTTC. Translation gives CSAGDSFEQYF.

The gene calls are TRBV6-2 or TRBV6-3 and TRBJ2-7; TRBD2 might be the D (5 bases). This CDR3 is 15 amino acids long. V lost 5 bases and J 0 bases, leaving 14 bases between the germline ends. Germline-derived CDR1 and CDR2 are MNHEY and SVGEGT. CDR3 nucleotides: TGTGCCAGCAGTCTCGAGAGGGAACTCTCCTACGAGCAGTACTTC. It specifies CASSLERELSYEQYF.

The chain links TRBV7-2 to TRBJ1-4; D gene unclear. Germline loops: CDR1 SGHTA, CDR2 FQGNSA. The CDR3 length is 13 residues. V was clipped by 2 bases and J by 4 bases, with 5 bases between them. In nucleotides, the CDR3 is TGTGCCAGCAGCTTATTCCGTAATGAAAAACTGTTTTTT. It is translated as CASSLFRNEKLFF.

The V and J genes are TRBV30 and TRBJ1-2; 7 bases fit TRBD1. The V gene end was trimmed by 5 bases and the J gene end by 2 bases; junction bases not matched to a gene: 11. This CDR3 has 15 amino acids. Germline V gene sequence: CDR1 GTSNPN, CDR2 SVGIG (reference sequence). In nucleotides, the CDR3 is TGTGCCTGGGGATCTCCGGGACAGACGAACTATGGCTACACCTTC. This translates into CAWGSPGQTNYGYTF. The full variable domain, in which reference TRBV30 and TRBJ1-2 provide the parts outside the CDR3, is SQTIHQWPATLVQPVGSPLSLECTVEGTSNPNLYWYRQAAGRGLQLLFYSVGIGQISSEVPQNLSASRPQDRQFILSSKKLLLSDSGFYLCAWGSPGQTNYGYTFGSGTRLTVV.

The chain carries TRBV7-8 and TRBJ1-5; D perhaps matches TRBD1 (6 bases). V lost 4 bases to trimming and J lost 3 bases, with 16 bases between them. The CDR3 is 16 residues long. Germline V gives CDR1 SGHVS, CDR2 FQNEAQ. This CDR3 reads CASSSEQGWTNQPQHF. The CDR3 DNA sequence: TGTGCCAGCAGCTCCGAACAGGGATGGACCAATCAGCCCCAGCATTTT.

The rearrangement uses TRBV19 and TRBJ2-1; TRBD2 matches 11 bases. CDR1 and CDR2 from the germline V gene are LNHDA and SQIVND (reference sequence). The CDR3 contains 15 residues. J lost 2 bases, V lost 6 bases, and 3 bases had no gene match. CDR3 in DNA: TGTGCCAGTAGGGGACTAGCGGATCCCTACAATGAGCAGTTCTTC. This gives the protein CASRGLADPYNEQFF.

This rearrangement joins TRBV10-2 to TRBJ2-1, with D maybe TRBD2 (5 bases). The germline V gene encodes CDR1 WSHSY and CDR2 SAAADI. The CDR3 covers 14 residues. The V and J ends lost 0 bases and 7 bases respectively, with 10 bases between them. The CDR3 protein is CASSESLVGNEQFF. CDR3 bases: TGCGCCAGCAGTGAGTCACTAGTAGGGAATGAGCAGTTCTTC.

DNA for the CDR3: TGTGCCAGCAGCCAGGGGGCCCACTACGAGCAGTACTTC. Translated: CASSQGAHYEQYF. The chain links TRBV6-5 to TRBJ2-7; 8 bases align to TRBD1. V lost 6 bases to trimming and J lost 3 bases; unmatched junction nucleotides: 4. The CDR3 has 13 amino acids. Germline CDR1 MNHEY, CDR2 SVGAGI.

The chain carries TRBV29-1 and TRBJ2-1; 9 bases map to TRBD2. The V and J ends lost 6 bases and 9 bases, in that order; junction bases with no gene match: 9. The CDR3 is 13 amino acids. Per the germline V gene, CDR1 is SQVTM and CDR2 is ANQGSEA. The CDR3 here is CSVQGTSSGEQFF. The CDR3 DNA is TGCAGCGTCCAAGGGACTAGCTCCGGTGAGCAGTTCTTC.

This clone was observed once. CDR3 sequence reads: CASSNSSPGGGKRTEAFF. As DNA, the CDR3 is TGCGCCAGCAGCAACTCCTCCCCTGGTGGGGGGAAAAGGACTGAAGCTTTCTTT. The J gene is TRBJ1-1, the V gene TRBV5-1; possibly TRBD1 for D (5 bases). The CDR3 is 18 residues long. V shed 4 bases and J shed 5 bases, with 27 bases lying between them. Germline assignment: CDR1 SGHRS and CDR2 YFSETQ.